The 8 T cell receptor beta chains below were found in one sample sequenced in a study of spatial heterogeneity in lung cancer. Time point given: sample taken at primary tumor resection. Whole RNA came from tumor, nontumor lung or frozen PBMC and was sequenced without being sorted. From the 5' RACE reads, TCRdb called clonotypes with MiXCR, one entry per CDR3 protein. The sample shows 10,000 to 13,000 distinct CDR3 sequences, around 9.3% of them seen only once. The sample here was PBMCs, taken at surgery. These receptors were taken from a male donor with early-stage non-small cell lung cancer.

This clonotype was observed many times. The CDR3 DNA is TGTGCCAGCAGCAAAGAAAGGAACACTGAAGCTTTCTTT. It yields the protein CASSKERNTEAFF. This chain links TRBV21-1 with TRBJ1-1. TRBV21-1 is classified as a pseudogene. The CDR3 contains 13 residues.

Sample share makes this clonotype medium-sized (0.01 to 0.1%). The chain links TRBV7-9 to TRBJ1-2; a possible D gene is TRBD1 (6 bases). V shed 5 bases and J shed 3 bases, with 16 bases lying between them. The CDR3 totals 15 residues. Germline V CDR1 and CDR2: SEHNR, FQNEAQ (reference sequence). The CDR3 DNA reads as TGTGCCAGCAGCCCTCGACAGGAGTCCCACTATGGCTACACCTTC. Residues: CASSPRQESHYGYTF.

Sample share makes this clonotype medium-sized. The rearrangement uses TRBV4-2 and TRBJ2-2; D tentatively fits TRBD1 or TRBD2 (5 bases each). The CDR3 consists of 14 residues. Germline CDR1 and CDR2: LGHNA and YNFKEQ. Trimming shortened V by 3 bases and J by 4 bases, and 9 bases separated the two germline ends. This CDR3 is CASSHRDGTGELFF. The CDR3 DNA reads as TGTGCCAGCAGCCACAGGGACGGCACCGGGGAGCTGTTTTTT.

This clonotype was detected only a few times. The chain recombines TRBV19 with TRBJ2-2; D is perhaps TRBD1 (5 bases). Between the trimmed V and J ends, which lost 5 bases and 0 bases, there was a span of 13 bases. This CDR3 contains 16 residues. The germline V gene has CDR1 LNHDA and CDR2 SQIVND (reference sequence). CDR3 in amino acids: CASSLRQTANTGELFF. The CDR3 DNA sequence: TGTGCCAGTAGTCTCCGGCAGACAGCGAACACCGGGGAGCTGTTTTTT.

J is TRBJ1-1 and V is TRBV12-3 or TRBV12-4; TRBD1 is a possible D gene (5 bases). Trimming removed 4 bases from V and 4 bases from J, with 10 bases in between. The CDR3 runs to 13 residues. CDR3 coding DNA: TGTGCCAGCAGTTCGGGGAGGGGCACTGAAGCTTTCTTT. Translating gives CASSSGRGTEAFF.

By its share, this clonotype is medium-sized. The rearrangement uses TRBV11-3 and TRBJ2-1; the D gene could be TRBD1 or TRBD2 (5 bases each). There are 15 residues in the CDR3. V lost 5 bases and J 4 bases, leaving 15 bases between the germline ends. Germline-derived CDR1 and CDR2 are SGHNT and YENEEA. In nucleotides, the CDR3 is TGTGCCAGCAGCCGGGGCGCAGACAGTTACAATGAGCAGTTCTTC. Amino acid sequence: CASSRGADSYNEQFF.

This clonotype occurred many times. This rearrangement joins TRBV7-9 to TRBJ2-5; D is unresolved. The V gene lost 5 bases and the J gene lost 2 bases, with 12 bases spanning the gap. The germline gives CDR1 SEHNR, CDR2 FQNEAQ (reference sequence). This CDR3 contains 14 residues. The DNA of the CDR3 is TGTGCCAGCAGCCGTTGGGATGAGCAAGAGACCCAGTACTTC. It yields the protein CASSRWDEQETQYF.

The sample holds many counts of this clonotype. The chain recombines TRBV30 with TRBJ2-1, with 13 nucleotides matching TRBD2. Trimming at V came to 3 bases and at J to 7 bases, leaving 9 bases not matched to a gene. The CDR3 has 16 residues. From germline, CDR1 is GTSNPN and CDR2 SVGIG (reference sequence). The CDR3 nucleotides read TGTGCCTGGAGACGAATACTAGCGGGGGGGCTTAATGAGCAGTTCTTC. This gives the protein CAWRRILAGGLNEQFF.